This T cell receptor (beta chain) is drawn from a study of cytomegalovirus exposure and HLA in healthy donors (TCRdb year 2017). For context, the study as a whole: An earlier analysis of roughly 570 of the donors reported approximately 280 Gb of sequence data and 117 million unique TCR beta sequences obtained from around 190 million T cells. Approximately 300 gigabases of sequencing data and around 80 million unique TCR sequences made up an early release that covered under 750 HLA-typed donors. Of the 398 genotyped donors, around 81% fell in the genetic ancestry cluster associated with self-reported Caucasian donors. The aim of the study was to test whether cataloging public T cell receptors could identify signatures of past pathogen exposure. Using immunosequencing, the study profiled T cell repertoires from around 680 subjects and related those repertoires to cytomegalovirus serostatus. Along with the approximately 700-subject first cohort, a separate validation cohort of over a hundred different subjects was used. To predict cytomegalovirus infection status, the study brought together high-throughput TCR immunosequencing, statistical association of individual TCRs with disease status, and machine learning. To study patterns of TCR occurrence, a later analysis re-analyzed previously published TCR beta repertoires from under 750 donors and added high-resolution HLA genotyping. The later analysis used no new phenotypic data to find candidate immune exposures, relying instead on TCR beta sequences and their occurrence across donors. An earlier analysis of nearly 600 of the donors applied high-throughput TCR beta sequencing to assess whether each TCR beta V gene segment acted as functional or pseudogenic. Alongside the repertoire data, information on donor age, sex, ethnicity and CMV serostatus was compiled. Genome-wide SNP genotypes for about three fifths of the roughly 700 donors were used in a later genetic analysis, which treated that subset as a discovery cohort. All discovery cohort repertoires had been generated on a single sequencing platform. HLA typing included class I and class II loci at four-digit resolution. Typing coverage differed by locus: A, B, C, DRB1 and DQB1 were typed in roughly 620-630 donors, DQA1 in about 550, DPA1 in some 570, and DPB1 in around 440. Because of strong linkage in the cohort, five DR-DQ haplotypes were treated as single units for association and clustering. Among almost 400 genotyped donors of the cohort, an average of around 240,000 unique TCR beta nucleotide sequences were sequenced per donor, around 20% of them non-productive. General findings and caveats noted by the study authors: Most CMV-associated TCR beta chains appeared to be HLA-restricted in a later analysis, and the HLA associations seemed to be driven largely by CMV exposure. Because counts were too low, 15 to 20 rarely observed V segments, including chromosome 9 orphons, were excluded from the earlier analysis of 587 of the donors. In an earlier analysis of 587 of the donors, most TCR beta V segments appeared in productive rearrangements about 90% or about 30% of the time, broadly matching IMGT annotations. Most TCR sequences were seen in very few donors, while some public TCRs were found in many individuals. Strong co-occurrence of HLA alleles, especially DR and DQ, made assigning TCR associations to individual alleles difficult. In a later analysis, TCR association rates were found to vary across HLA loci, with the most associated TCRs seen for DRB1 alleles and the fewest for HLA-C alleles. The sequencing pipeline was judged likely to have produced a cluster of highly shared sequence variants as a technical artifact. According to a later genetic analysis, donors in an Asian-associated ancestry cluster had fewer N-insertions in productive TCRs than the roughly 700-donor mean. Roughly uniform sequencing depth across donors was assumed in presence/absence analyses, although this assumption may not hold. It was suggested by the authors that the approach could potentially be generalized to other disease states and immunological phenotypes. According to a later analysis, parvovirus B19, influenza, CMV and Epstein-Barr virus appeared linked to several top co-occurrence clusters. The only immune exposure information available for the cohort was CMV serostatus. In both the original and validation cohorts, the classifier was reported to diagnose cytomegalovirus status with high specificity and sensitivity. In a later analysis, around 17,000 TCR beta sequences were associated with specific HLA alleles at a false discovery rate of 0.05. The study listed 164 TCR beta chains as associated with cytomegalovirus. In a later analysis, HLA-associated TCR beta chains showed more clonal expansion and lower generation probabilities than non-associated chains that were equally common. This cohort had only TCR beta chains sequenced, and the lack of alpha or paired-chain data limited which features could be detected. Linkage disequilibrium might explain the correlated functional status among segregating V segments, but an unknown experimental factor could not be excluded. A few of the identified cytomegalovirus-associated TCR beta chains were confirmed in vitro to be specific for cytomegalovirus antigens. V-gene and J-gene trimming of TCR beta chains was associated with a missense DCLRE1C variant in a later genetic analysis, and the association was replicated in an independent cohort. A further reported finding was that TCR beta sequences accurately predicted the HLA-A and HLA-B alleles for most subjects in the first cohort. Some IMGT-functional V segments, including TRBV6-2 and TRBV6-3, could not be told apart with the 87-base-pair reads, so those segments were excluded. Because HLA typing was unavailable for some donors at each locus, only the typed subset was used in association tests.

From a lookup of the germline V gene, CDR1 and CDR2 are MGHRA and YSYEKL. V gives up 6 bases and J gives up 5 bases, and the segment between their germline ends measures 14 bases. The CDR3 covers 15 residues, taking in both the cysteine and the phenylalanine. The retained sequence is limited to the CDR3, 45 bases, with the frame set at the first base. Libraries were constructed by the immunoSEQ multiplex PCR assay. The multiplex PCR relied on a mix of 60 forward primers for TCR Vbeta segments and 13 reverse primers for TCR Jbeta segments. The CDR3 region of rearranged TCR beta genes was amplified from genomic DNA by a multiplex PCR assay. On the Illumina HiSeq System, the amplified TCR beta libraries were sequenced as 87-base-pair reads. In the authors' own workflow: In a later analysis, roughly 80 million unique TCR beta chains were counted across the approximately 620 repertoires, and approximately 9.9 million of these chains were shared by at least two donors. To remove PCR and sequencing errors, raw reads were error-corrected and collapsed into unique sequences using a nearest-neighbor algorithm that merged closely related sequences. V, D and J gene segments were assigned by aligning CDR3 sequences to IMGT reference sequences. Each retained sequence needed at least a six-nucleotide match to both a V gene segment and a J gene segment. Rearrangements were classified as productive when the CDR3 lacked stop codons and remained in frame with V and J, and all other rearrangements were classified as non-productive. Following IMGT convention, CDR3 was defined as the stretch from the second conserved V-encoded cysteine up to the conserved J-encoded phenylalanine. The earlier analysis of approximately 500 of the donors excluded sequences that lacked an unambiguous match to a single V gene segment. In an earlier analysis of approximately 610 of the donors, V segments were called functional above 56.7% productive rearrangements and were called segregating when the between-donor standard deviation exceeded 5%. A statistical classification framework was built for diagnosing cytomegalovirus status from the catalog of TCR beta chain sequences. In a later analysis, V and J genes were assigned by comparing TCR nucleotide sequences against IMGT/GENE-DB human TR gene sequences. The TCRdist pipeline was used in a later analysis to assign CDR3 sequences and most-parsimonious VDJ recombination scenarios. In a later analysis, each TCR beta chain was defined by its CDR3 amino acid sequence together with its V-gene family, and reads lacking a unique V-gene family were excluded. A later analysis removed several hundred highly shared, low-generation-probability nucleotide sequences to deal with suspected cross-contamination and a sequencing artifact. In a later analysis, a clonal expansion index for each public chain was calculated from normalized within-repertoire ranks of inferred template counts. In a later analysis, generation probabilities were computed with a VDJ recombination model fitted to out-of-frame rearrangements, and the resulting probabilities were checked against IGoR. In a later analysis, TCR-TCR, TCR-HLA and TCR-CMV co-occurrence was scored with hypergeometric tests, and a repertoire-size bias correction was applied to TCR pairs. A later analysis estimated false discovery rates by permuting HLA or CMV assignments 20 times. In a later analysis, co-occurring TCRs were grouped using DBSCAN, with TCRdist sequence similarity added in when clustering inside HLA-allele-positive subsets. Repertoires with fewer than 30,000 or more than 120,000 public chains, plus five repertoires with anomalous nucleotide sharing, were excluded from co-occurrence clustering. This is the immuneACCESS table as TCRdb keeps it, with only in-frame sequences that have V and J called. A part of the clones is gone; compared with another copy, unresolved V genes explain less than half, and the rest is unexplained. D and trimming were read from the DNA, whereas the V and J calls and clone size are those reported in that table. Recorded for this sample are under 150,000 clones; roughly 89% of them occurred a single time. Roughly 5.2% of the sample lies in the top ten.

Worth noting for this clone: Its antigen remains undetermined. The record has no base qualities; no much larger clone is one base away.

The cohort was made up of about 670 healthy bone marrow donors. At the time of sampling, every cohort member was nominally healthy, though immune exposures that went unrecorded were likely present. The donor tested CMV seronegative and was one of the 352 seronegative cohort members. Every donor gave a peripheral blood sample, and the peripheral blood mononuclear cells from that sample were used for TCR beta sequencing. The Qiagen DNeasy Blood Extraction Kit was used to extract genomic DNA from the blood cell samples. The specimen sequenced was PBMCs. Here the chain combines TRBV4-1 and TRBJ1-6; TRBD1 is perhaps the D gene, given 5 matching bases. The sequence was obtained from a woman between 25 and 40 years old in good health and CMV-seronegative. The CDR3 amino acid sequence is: CASRQPGLNNSPLHF. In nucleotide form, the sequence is TGCGCCAGCAGACAACCGGGACTTAATAATTCACCCCTCCACTTT.